Sequencing of this TCR beta chain was carried out in a study of PD-1 blockade in classical Hodgkin lymphoma. General study points: A significant rise in TCR diversity was seen by C4D1 for CD4+ cells but not for CD8+ cells. Newly diagnosed patients and complete responders had comparable diversity at baseline.

Measured with immunoSEQ multiplex PCR; TCRdb has only the in-frame clones, and not every one. The table has about 27,000 clones, 75% to 90% seen once; the top ten hold less than 3%. In regard to this clone: As yet, its antigen is unknown.

Trimming removed 8 bases at V and 0 bases at J, with 16 bases between. CDR1 SNHLY and CDR2 FYNNEI come from the germline V gene. This CDR3 spans 16 amino acids. Described time point: cycle 4 day 1 (C4D1), after less than 7 weeks of nivolumab. Relapse after autologous stem cell transplantation occurred in every patient, and brentuximab vedotin exposure varied. Negative magnetic selection isolated CD4+ T cells from thawed PBMCs. Patients showed best responses of complete response, partial response or progressive disease. The rearrangement joins TRBV2 to TRBJ1-4, with D perhaps TRBD1 (6 bases). The receptor was isolated from a human donor with classical Hodgkin lymphoma. Sequencing used CD4+ T cells from blood, obtained before the fourth cycle of nivolumab. CDR3 nucleotides: TGTGCCAGCCGTCGCAGGGAGGGGGCAACTAATGAAAAACTGTTTTTT. It specifies CASRRREGATNEKLFF. Complete variable domain (other parts from reference TRBV2 and TRBJ1-4): EPEVTQTPSHQVTQMGQEVILRCVPISNHLYFYWYRQILGQKVEFLVSFYNNEISEKSEIFDDQFSVERPDGSNFTLKIRSTKLEDSAMYFCASRRREGATNEKLFFGSGTQLSVL.